These 15 T cell receptor beta chains were sequenced from one sample in a study of beta chain features in type 1 diabetes. Expressed TCRB transcripts were sequenced because the isolated RNA had all been reverse transcribed beforehand. Repertoires were generated with immunoSEQ multiplex PCR, while TCRdb's copy carries only in-frame clones and drops some. This table has 20,000 to 25,000 clones, about 58% appearing once. Whole-study results and caveats: Within each of all four CD4+ subsets, Type 1 diabetes patients had TCRB CDR3s that were moderately but significantly shorter.

Antigens of these TCRs are unknown. Material: stem cell memory CD4+ T cells from blood. All receptors come from a man aged 18 to 29 with type 1 diabetes.

The chain recombines TRBV11-2 with TRBJ1-4; no definite D call. Germline V gene sequence: CDR1 SGHAT, CDR2 FQNNGV. V lost 1 base and J 8 bases, leaving 8 bases between the germline ends. The CDR3 spans 13 residues. In nucleotides, the CDR3 is TGTGCCAGCAGCTTAGGTTACGGGGAAAAACTGTTTTTT. Residues: CASSLGYGEKLFF.

The chain links TRBV11-2 to TRBJ2-7, with 8 bases that match TRBD1. The germline V gene has CDR1 SGHAT and CDR2 FQNNGV. The CDR3 spans 13 residues. Germline trimming cut 5 bases from V and 4 bases from J; bases unmatched to any gene: 4. This CDR3 reads CASSRDRSYEQYF. CDR3 nucleotides: TGTGCCAGCAGCCGGGACAGGTCTTACGAGCAGTACTTC.

The chain joins TRBV28 to TRBJ1-2; D is uncertain. V lost 8 bases to trimming and J lost 1 base, with 8 bases between them. The germline V gene has CDR1 MDHEN and CDR2 SYDVKM. The CDR3 is made up of 12 amino acids. The CDR3 nucleotides are TGTGCCAGCTTGGAGGTTAACTATGGCTACACCTTC. This sequence encodes CASLEVNYGYTF.

The chain uses TRBV5-1 and TRBJ2-1; tentative D call: TRBD1 (5 bases). The germline CDR1 and CDR2 sequences are SGHRS and YFSETQ. The CDR3 covers 14 residues. V lost 4 bases and J 3 bases, leaving 11 bases between the germline ends. DNA for the CDR3: TGCGCCAGCAGCCCCGTAGGGGTCTACAATGAGCAGTTCTTC. Amino acids: CASSPVGVYNEQFF.

V gene TRBV7-9 combines with J gene TRBJ2-1; no definite D call. Germline values: CDR1 SEHNR, CDR2 FQNEAQ (reference sequence). The CDR3 loop spans 13 amino acids. The germline V and J ends were trimmed by 8 bases and 0 bases, with 8 bases remaining between them. The CDR3 DNA is TGTGCCAGCTCCGGTTCCTCCTACAATGAGCAGTTCTTC. Translated, it gives CASSGSSYNEQFF.

The rearrangement joins TRBV30 to TRBJ2-1, with 14 bases matching TRBD2. Germline lookup yields CDR1 GTSNPN and CDR2 SVGIG (reference sequence). V lost 2 bases and J lost 8; bases outside the gene matches: 14. This CDR3 has 18 amino acids. This chain's CDR3 is CAWSRPGLAGVLSDEQFF. The CDR3 DNA follows: TGTGCCTGGAGTAGGCCGGGACTAGCGGGGGTACTGTCAGATGAGCAGTTCTTC.

This clone has a handful of counts. The rearrangement links TRBV11-1 to TRBJ1-4; TRBD1 aligns across 7 bases. The CDR3 loop spans 14 amino acids. Trimming cost V 5 bases and J 10 bases; bases outside gene matches: 10. The germline CDR1 and CDR2 sequences are SGHAT and FQDESV (reference sequence). The CDR3 loop is CASSDSTGHGKLFF. The DNA of the CDR3 is TGTGCCAGCAGCGACTCGACAGGGCACGGAAAACTGTTTTTT.

This chain joins TRBV27 and TRBJ2-1; 7 bases are shared with TRBD2. Per the germline V gene, CDR1 is MNHEY and CDR2 is SMNVEV (reference sequence). Trimming removed 3 bases from V and 7 bases from J; junction bases left unmatched: 12. The length of the CDR3 is 16 residues. This CDR3 reads CASSLFGSFGGNEQFF. In DNA form, the CDR3 reads TGTGCCAGCAGTTTGTTCGGTAGTTTCGGGGGGAATGAGCAGTTCTTC.

The CDR3 DNA is TGTGCCAGCAGCCGGACAAGCCACGAGCAGTACTTC. It specifies CASSRTSHEQYF. The chain employs TRBV7-9 and TRBJ2-7; the D gene is possibly TRBD1 (5 bases). The CDR3 is 12 amino acids. The V gene lost 5 bases and the J gene lost 5 bases, with 10 bases spanning the gap. CDR1 is SEHNR, CDR2 FQNEAQ, per germline (reference sequence).

There are a few counts of this clone. The DNA of the CDR3 is TGCAGCGTTGAGGGGGGAGTTAGCTCCTACAATGAGCAGTTCTTC. It is translated as CSVEGGVSSYNEQFF. The genes are TRBV29-1 and TRBJ2-1, with D possibly being TRBD2 (6 bases). This CDR3 is built from 15 residues. Per germline, CDR1 SQVTM and CDR2 ANQGSEA. The V end lost 3 bases, the J end lost 0 bases, and 12 bases lay between the germline ends.

The chain is built from TRBV7-8 and TRBJ2-5; 9 bases align to TRBD2. The assigned J gene may be wrong: the sequence end matches TRBJ2-7 better. CDR1 is SGHVS, CDR2 FQNEAQ, per germline. The length of the CDR3 is 15 residues. The CDR3 region is CASSSQAGGFYEQYF. CDR3 bases: TGTGCCAGCAGCTCCCAAGCGGGAGGTTTCTACGAGCAGTACTTC.

CDR3 bases: TGTGCCAGCAGGGAGACAGTAAACGAAGCTTTCTTT. This codes for CASRETVNEAFF. V is TRBV28 and J is TRBJ1-1; a possible D gene is TRBD1 (5 bases). The V gene lost 6 bases and the J gene lost 8 bases, with 13 bases spanning the gap. This CDR3 is built from 12 residues. Per germline, CDR1 MDHEN and CDR2 SYDVKM.

The chain combines TRBV19 with TRBJ1-1; 7 bases agree with TRBD1. The CDR3 loop spans 14 amino acids. J lost 5 bases, V lost 4 bases, and 7 bases had no gene match. The germline V gene encodes CDR1 LNHDA and CDR2 SQIVND (reference sequence). For the CDR3, the DNA is TGTGCCAGTAGTAACACAGGGGCGCGGACTGAAGCTTTCTTT. Translating it yields CASSNTGARTEAFF.

This clone was seen once. V gene TRBV21-1 combines with J gene TRBJ1-1; the listed D gene, TRBD1, was not tested against the DNA. TRBV21-1 is classified as a pseudogene. This CDR3 spans 17 amino acids. The CDR3 region has the DNA TGTGCCAGCAGCAAAGCGCCGGGACAAGGGAAGACCATTGAAGCTTTCTTT. Amino acid sequence: CASSKAPGQGKTIEAFF.

This clone has a handful of counts. The rearrangement joins TRBV18 to TRBJ2-1, with 7 bases matching TRBD2. Unmatched junction bases numbered 8, after V lost 0 bases and J lost 6 bases. Germline V gives CDR1 KGHSH, CDR2 LQKENI. This CDR3 contains 16 residues. DNA for the CDR3: TGTGCCAGCTCACCACCATCCCGGACTAGAGGCAATGAGCAGTTCTTC. It translates to CASSPPSRTRGNEQFF.